A single sample is the source of the 30 T cell receptor beta chains below, sequenced in a study of T cell repertoires in cytomegalovirus infection. Their antigen targets remain unknown. TCRdb re-called the reads with MiXCR, one entry per CDR3 protein. The sample has around 500,000 distinct CDR3 sequences, about 42% seen once; the top ten hold roughly two fifths. The specimen comprised cultured PBMCs, sampled from culture after CMV antigen stimulation. The receptors shown here come from a human donor in good health (CMV status not recorded). Some clones in this sample may be carry-over from other donors' samples.

This clonotype was observed a handful of times. This chain uses TRBV6-1 with TRBJ2-2, with D uncertain. Germline V CDR1 and CDR2: MNHNS, SASEGT. Trimming took 4 bases from V and 6 from J, leaving 12 bases between them. The CDR3 has 14 amino acids. This chain's CDR3 is CASSADRVAGELFF. The CDR3 DNA reads TGTGCCAGCAGTGCGGATAGGGTAGCCGGGGAGCTGTTTTTT.

This clonotype showed up just a few times. The chain carries TRBV5-1 and TRBJ1-1, with 10 nucleotides matching TRBD1. This CDR3 has 15 residues. J gave up 0 bases and V 3 bases, and 2 bases lay outside the gene matches. In germline, CDR1 is SGHRS, CDR2 YFSETQ. CDR3 bases: TGCGCCAGCAGCTCGACAGGGGGCTTGAACACTGAAGCTTTCTTT. Translated, it gives CASSSTGGLNTEAFF.

CDR3 protein: CASAAPDRTDTQYF. Here the CDR3 DNA reads TGTGCTAGTGCCGCCCCGGACCGAACAGATACGCAGTATTTT. V is TRBV12-5 and J is TRBJ2-3, with D unclear. Trimming took off 7 bases at V and 3 bases at J, with 14 bases between the two ends. The CDR3 has 14 residues. Germline V gene sequence: CDR1 LGHNT, CDR2 FRNRAP.

The chain combines TRBV4-1 with TRBJ2-1; 8 bases agree with TRBD2. The J segment lost 0 bases and the V segment lost 1 base, leaving 8 bases of the junction unmatched. Germline values: CDR1 MGHRA, CDR2 YSYEKL. CDR3 size: 18 residues. This CDR3 is CASSQGRGAPSSYNEQFF. The CDR3 DNA reads as TGCGCCAGCAGCCAAGGGCGGGGGGCACCGAGCTCCTACAATGAGCAGTTCTTC.

This clonotype was detected a few times. The chain couples TRBV6-5 to TRBJ2-3, with 12 bases matching TRBD2. This CDR3 has 18 residues. Germline trimming cut 8 bases from V and 0 bases from J; bases unmatched to any gene: 12. The germline gives CDR1 MNHEY, CDR2 SVGAGI. CDR3 in amino acids: CASRTGLAGRASTDTQYF. As DNA, the CDR3 is TGTGCCAGCCGTACTGGACTAGCGGGGAGAGCTAGCACAGATACGCAGTATTTT.

The V gene is TRBV7-6, the J gene TRBJ2-3, with D possibly being TRBD2 (5 bases). V lost 5 bases to trimming and J lost 0 bases, with 12 bases between them. CDR1 and CDR2 (germline): SGHVS, FNYEAQ. CDR3 length equals 15 residues. CDR3 residues: CASSQDLASTDTQYF. The CDR3 DNA reads as TGTGCCAGCAGCCAGGACCTAGCTAGCACAGATACGCAGTATTTT. Using reference TRBV7-6 and TRBJ2-3 for the parts outside the CDR3, the full variable domain is GAGVSQSPRYKVTKRGQDVALRCDPISGHVSLYWYRQALGQGPEFLTYFNYEAQQDKSGLPNDRFSAERPEGSISTLTIQRTEQRDSAMYRCASSQDLASTDTQYFGPGTRLTVL.

Only one count was recorded for this clonotype. The chain is built from TRBV7-8 and TRBJ2-5; D gene ambiguous. The CDR3 runs 15 residues. In germline, CDR1 is SGHVS, CDR2 FQNEAQ. Trimming removed 3 bases at V and 4 bases at J, with 15 bases between. CDR3: CASSLSAGVGETQYF. Written as DNA, the CDR3 is TGTGCCAGCAGCTTGTCGGCCGGAGTGGGAGAGACCCAGTACTTC.

The chain links TRBV2 to TRBJ1-1; no reliable D call. The CDR3 is 15 amino acids. V gave up 6 bases and J gave up 3 bases, with 17 bases separating them. Germline values: CDR1 SNHLY, CDR2 FYNNEI. The chain's CDR3 is CASSGDSVAYTEAFF. The CDR3 DNA reads TGTGCCAGCAGCGGAGACTCGGTTGCGTACACTGAAGCTTTCTTT.

The chain has TRBV5-6 and TRBJ2-5; TRBD2 matches 8 bases. This CDR3 comprises 16 residues. Germline V gene data show CDR1 as SGHDT and CDR2 as YYEEEE. V lost 4 bases and J lost 3; bases outside the gene matches: 11. The CDR3 loop is CASSRTGGATEETQYF. The CDR3 region has the DNA TGTGCCAGCAGCCGGACGGGGGGGGCAACAGAAGAGACCCAGTACTTC.

This rearrangement joins TRBV2 to TRBJ2-3, with 7 bases that match TRBD2. The CDR3 covers 15 residues. J gave up 1 base and V 6 bases, and 7 bases lay outside the gene matches. Germline V CDR1 and CDR2: SNHLY, FYNNEI. The CDR3 coding sequence is TGTGCCAGCAGCGACCCGACTAGCCGCACAGATACGCAGTATTTT. Protein product: CASSDPTSRTDTQYF. Combining the CDR3 with reference TRBV2 and TRBJ2-3 gives the whole variable domain EPEVTQTPSHQVTQMGQEVILRCVPISNHLYFYWYRQILGQKVEFLVSFYNNEISEKSEIFDDQFSVERPDGSNFTLKIRSTKLEDSAMYFCASSDPTSRTDTQYFGPGTRLTVL.

The gene calls are TRBV7-6 and TRBJ2-2; the match to TRBD2 covers 8 bases. Germline CDR1 SGHVS, CDR2 FNYEAQ. The CDR3 totals 16 residues. V was clipped by 5 bases and J by 1 base; unmatched bases: 6. The DNA for the CDR3 is TGTGCCAGCAGCCGGAGCGGGGGCCGGAACACCGGGGAGCTGTTTTTT. Translating gives CASSRSGGRNTGELFF.

This clonotype was detected once. The J gene is TRBJ2-7, the V gene TRBV4-3, with 8 bases identical to TRBD1. The CDR3 runs 18 residues. Germline V CDR1 and CDR2: LGHNA, YSLEER. Losses at the gene ends were 2 bases for V and 5 bases for J; bases not matched to a gene: 17. Written as DNA, the CDR3 is TGCGCCAGCAGCCAAACTTACACGGGGACAGGTGAGCCACACGAGCAGTACTTC. Translation gives CASSQTYTGTGEPHEQYF.

The V gene is TRBV7-2, the J gene TRBJ2-1, with a weak D call TRBD2 (5 bases). Between the trimmed V and J ends, which lost 2 bases and 1 base, there was a span of 12 bases. The CDR3 has 16 residues. Germline V gene sequence: CDR1 SGHTA, CDR2 FQGNSA. CDR3 protein: CASSLSNPGSYNEQFF. CDR3 in DNA: TGTGCCAGCAGCTTAAGTAATCCGGGGTCCTACAATGAGCAGTTCTTC. Variable domain in full (rest from reference TRBV7-2 and TRBJ2-1): GAGVSQSPSNKVTEKGKDVELRCDPISGHTALYWYRQSLGQGLEFLIYFQGNSAPDKSGLPSDRFSAERTGGSVSTLTIQRTQQEDSAVYLCASSLSNPGSYNEQFFGPGTRLTVL.

The chain has TRBV20-1 and TRBJ1-6; no definite D call. From germline, CDR1 is DFQATT and CDR2 SNEGSKA (reference sequence). The CDR3 is 13 amino acids. V lost 8 bases, J lost 5 bases, and 13 bases lay in between. CDR3 residues: CSLFGANNSPLHF. The CDR3 DNA reads TGCAGTCTATTTGGAGCCAATAATTCACCCCTCCACTTT.

This sequence joins TRBV12-5 and TRBJ2-5, with D uncertain. CDR3 length equals 10 residues. The ends were cut back, 7 bases at V and 11 bases at J, with 11 bases in the middle. Germline values: CDR1 LGHNT, CDR2 FRNRAP. This chain's CDR3 is CASVGDGQYF. CDR3 nucleotides: TGTGCTAGTGTTGGAGACGGGCAGTACTTC.

This sequence joins TRBV9 and TRBJ1-1; D ambiguous. Germline assignment: CDR1 SGDLS and CDR2 YYNGEE. Deletions cut 0 bases from V and 1 base from J, with 10 bases between. This CDR3 spans 15 amino acids. The CDR3 protein is CASSVEGNPNTEAFF. CDR3 nucleotides: TGTGCCAGCAGCGTAGAAGGCAACCCGAACACTGAAGCTTTCTTT. The variable domain in full, completed from reference TRBV9 and TRBJ1-1, reads DSGVTQTPKHLITATGQRVTLRCSPRSGDLSVYWYQQSLDQGLQFLIQYYNGEERAKGNILERFSAQQFPDLHSELNLSSLELGDSALYFCASSVEGNPNTEAFFGQGTRLTVV.

This clonotype was counted once. The chain is built from TRBV20-1 and TRBJ2-7; 8 nucleotides align to TRBD1. Germline CDR1 is DFQATT and CDR2 is SNEGSKA (reference sequence). The V gene end was trimmed by 0 bases and the J gene end by 6 bases; junction bases not matched to a gene: 10. The CDR3 extends over 15 amino acids. The CDR3 loop reads CSARDAGGRGAEQYF. The CDR3 DNA is TGCAGTGCTAGAGATGCAGGGGGCAGGGGAGCCGAGCAGTACTTC.

The chain is built from TRBV6-2 or TRBV6-3 and TRBJ2-7, with unresolved D. Looked up from germline, CDR1 is MNHEY and CDR2 is SVGEGT. This CDR3 has 15 residues. Trimming stripped 0 bases from V and 3 bases from J, with 12 bases between. For the CDR3, the DNA is TGTGCCAGCAGTTACTCCCCGACGGCTTTCTACGAGCAGTACTTC. Protein sequence: CASSYSPTAFYEQYF.

This chain connects TRBV4-1 to TRBJ1-6; 7 nucleotides match TRBD1. The CDR3 loop spans 18 amino acids. The V and J ends lost 4 bases and 6 bases, in that order; junction bases with no gene match: 15. Germline-derived CDR1 and CDR2 are MGHRA and YSYEKL. DNA for the CDR3: TGCGCCAGCAGCCCCCGGGACAGTCAAGGAGCGGGTAATTCACCCCTCCACTTT. Encoded protein: CASSPRDSQGAGNSPLHF.

The rearrangement joins TRBV7-2 to TRBJ2-3, with D unclear. V was shortened by 2 bases and J by 6 bases, with 9 bases between the two germline ends. The CDR3 runs 13 residues. The germline gives CDR1 SGHTA, CDR2 FQGNSA. The CDR3 loop reads CASSLTGDDTQYF. CDR3 in DNA: TGTGCCAGCAGCTTAACTGGCGATGATACGCAGTATTTT.

The chain joins TRBV12-5 to TRBJ2-7; the D is unclear. V was clipped by 6 bases and J by 3 bases, with 6 bases between them. The CDR3 sequence is 11 residues long. CDR1 is LGHNT and CDR2 is FRNRAP in the germline V gene. The CDR3 loop is CASGVIYEQYF. The CDR3 DNA reads TGTGCTAGTGGGGTCATCTACGAGCAGTACTTC.

This clonotype was detected only a few times. The genes are TRBV3-1 and TRBJ2-5; TRBD2 matches at 7 bases. The CDR3 is 12 amino acids. V gave up 0 bases and J gave up 13 bases; unmatched junction bases: 5. Germline-derived CDR1 and CDR2 are LGHDT and YNNKEL (reference sequence). The CDR3 is CASSQEGLGRYF. The DNA for the CDR3 is TGTGCCAGCAGCCAAGAAGGACTAGGTCGGTACTTC.

The chain joins TRBV27 to TRBJ2-1; 7 bases line up with TRBD2. With V trimmed by 5 bases and J by 6 bases, 19 bases remained unmatched. From germline, CDR1 is MNHEY and CDR2 SMNVEV (reference sequence). This CDR3 contains 18 residues. DNA for the CDR3: TGTGCCAGCAGTCCGCCGGGGGGTCGCGGGAGAGGGGCCAATGAGCAGTTCTTC. It is translated as CASSPPGGRGRGANEQFF.

The rearrangement uses TRBV6-1 and TRBJ2-2; TRBD2 agrees at 14 bases. J lost 6 bases, V lost 10 bases, and 4 bases had no gene match. CDR1 and CDR2 from the germline V gene are MNHNS and SASEGT. The CDR3 runs 14 residues. The CDR3 spells CAIMGLAGAGELFF. The CDR3 DNA sequence: TGTGCCATCATGGGACTAGCGGGGGCCGGGGAGCTGTTTTTT.

This clonotype was seen a few times. This rearrangement joins TRBV7-2 to TRBJ1-3; weak D call: TRBD1 (6 bases). CDR3 size: 15 residues. Trimming removed 7 bases at V and 4 bases at J, with 17 bases between. CDR1 and CDR2 (germline): SGHTA, FQGNSA. CDR3 residues: CASTNPGGRGNTIYF. Here the CDR3 DNA reads TGTGCCAGCACTAACCCCGGGGGGCGCGGAAACACCATATATTTT.

The CDR3 spells CASSETSGSIEQFF. In DNA, the CDR3 is TGTGCCAGCAGTGAAACTAGCGGGAGTATTGAGCAGTTCTTC. J is TRBJ2-1 and V is TRBV2; 11 bases align to TRBD2. Germline values: CDR1 SNHLY, CDR2 FYNNEI. With 2 bases clipped from V and 9 bases from J, the junction kept 3 bases outside the gene matches. The CDR3 sequence is 14 residues long.

This clonotype was observed a few times. The chain links TRBV7-2 to TRBJ1-2; D is perhaps TRBD1 (5 bases). The CDR3 length is 14 residues. Looked up from germline, CDR1 is SGHTA and CDR2 is FQGNSA. The V gene lost 4 bases and the J gene lost 0 bases, with 9 bases spanning the gap. CDR3 sequence reads: CASSWDVSNYGYTF. CDR3 nucleotides: TGTGCCAGCAGCTGGGACGTCTCTAACTATGGCTACACCTTC.

This clonotype showed up many times. The chain carries TRBV7-2 and TRBJ1-5; no clear D gene. The CDR3 has 13 amino acids. V lost 6 bases and J 0 bases, leaving 6 bases between the germline ends. The germline gives CDR1 SGHTA, CDR2 FQGNSA. Here the CDR3 DNA reads TGTGCCAGCAGAGCGTATAGCAATCAGCCCCAGCATTTT. This gives the protein CASRAYSNQPQHF.

The J gene is TRBJ1-1, the V gene TRBV7-9; D possibly corresponds to TRBD1 (5 bases). This CDR3 spans 14 amino acids. Trimming left V 5 bases short and J 6 bases short, with 16 bases between. CDR1 SEHNR and CDR2 FQNEAQ come from the germline V gene (reference sequence). The CDR3 DNA sequence: TGTGCCAGCAGCCCTACCGGGGGGTTGGCTGAAGCTTTCTTT. Protein: CASSPTGGLAEAFF. The variable domain in full, with the rest retrieved from reference TRBV7-9 and TRBJ1-1, is DTGVSQNPRHKITKRGQNVTFRCDPISEHNRLYWYRQTLGQGPEFLTYFQNEAQLEKSRLLSDRFSAERPKGSFSTLEIQRTEQGDSAMYLCASSPTGGLAEAFFGQGTRLTVV.

The rearrangement links TRBV20-1 to TRBJ2-3; 9 bases line up with TRBD1. Germline V lookup: CDR1 DFQATT, CDR2 SNEGSKA (reference sequence). Losses at the gene ends were 4 bases for V and 3 bases for J; bases not matched to a gene: 5. This CDR3 has 14 amino acids. CDR3 bases: TGCAGTGCTATTCGGGACAGGGCAACAGATACGCAGTATTTT. Its translation is CSAIRDRATDTQYF.